The clone carrying this TCR beta chain showed up just a few times. Its antigen is as yet unknown. Tagging with unique molecular identifiers was applied to individual cDNA molecules. TCRdb analysed the 5' RACE reads with MiXCR anew, one entry per CDR3 protein. The table records about 80,000 distinct CDR3 sequences, roughly 12% of them present only once. This entry is derived from a study of early T cells in non-severe SARS-CoV-2 infection. Study overall: Unsorted whole blood bulk RNA was sequenced, with unpaired chains. General observations from the study: Anti-spike CD8 responses were favored in VDJdb matching, and private and CD4 specificities were missed.

The CDR3 loop spans 15 amino acids. From germline, CDR1 is SGHRS and CDR2 YFSETQ. The V and J ends lost 4 bases and 2 bases respectively, with 15 bases between them. The chain carries TRBV5-1 and TRBJ2-5, with D possibly matching TRBD1 (6 bases). The specimen comprised whole blood, sampled at baseline. The source of this sequence is an adult who was a healthcare worker with PCR-confirmed SARS-CoV-2 infection or an uninfected control (not recorded which). The donor label of this sample is uncertain. In nucleotides, the CDR3 is TGCGCCAGCAGCCAACCGCCAGGACAGCAAGAGACCCAGTACTTC. Translating gives CASSQPPGQQETQYF. Variable domain in full (rest from reference TRBV5-1 and TRBJ2-5): KAGVTQTPRYLIKTRGQQVTLSCSPISGHRSVSWYQQTPGQGLQFLFEYFSETQRNKGNFPGRFSGRQFSNSRSEMNVSTLELGDSALYLCASSQPPGQQETQYFGPGTRLLVL.